These T cell receptor beta chains were read from a single sample in a study of cytomegalovirus exposure and HLA in healthy donors. Clones were read by immunoSEQ multiplex PCR, and TCRdb kept only the in-frame ones, dropping some. This table holds tens of thousands of clones, just over 70% found once. The specimen sequenced was PBMCs. All receptors derive from a man between 60 and 75 years old in good health and CMV-seronegative. The CDR3 runs from the conserved cysteine through the conserved F or W. D genes are given only for firm matches. Size values are once, few and many counts, or a class for expanded clones, and some rows have none.

CDR3 protein: CASSAQGISGNTIYF; CDR3 DNA: TGTGCCAGCAGTGCTCAGGGGATCTCTGGAAACACCATATATTTT; V gene: TRBV6-1; D gene: .; J gene: TRBJ1-3; clone size: .
CDR3 protein: CASYHTTGYTF; CDR3 DNA: TGTGCCAGCTACCACACCACTGGCTACACCTTC; V gene: TRBV6-5; D gene: .; J gene: TRBJ1-2; clone size: .
CDR3 protein: CASSLGSSGRKWSYNEQFF; CDR3 DNA: TGTGCCAGCAGCTTAGGGTCTAGCGGGAGGAAGTGGTCCTACAATGAGCAGTTCTTC; V gene: TRBV7-9; D gene: TRBD2; J gene: TRBJ2-1; clone size: few
CDR3 protein: CASPNPPGQLNTEAFF; CDR3 DNA: TGCGCCAGCCCGAACCCGCCGGGACAGCTGAACACTGAAGCTTTCTTT; V gene: TRBV5-1; D gene: TRBD1; J gene: TRBJ1-1; clone size: .
CDR3 protein: CASSDGGRTQPQHF; CDR3 DNA: TGTGCCAGCTCTGACGGGGGACGAACTCAGCCCCAGCATTTT; V gene: TRBV18; D gene: .; J gene: TRBJ1-5; clone size: .
CDR3 protein: CASSSPWTGGVGELFF; CDR3 DNA: TGCGCCAGCAGCTCGCCGTGGACAGGGGGCGTCGGGGAGCTGTTTTTT; V gene: TRBV5-1; D gene: TRBD1; J gene: TRBJ2-2; clone size: few
CDR3 protein: CASSSRQARSTEAFF; CDR3 DNA: TGTGCCAGCAGCTCCCGACAGGCGCGGTCCACTGAAGCTTTCTTT; V gene: TRBV5-4; D gene: .; J gene: TRBJ1-1; clone size: few
CDR3 protein: CASSLMRGGSPGHIQYF; CDR3 DNA: TGTGCCAGCAGCTTAATGCGGGGGGGCTCCCCAGGGCACATTCAGTACTTC; V gene: TRBV7-2; D gene: TRBD2; J gene: TRBJ2-4; clone size: .
CDR3 protein: CSITGRGNTEAFF; CDR3 DNA: TGCAGTATCACAGGGAGGGGGAACACTGAAGCTTTCTTT; V gene: TRBV29-1; D gene: .; J gene: TRBJ1-1; clone size: once
CDR3 protein: CSVHIQGAPYYEQYF; CDR3 DNA: TGCAGCGTTCACATACAGGGGGCCCCCTACTACGAGCAGTACTTC; V gene: TRBV29-1; D gene: TRBD1; J gene: TRBJ2-7; clone size: .
CDR3 protein: CASNKGVGEQFF; CDR3 DNA: TGTGCCAGCAACAAGGGGGTAGGTGAGCAGTTCTTC; V gene: TRBV11-3; D gene: .; J gene: TRBJ2-1; clone size: .
CDR3 protein: CASRERGGLADTQYF; CDR3 DNA: TGTGCCAGCAGGGAGAGGGGGGGGTTAGCAGATACGCAGTATTTT; V gene: TRBV2; D gene: .; J gene: TRBJ2-3; clone size: .
CDR3 protein: CASSTTGQHTDTQYF; CDR3 DNA: TGCGCCAGCAGTACAACCGGACAGCACACAGATACGCAGTATTTT; V gene: TRBV5-1; D gene: .; J gene: TRBJ2-3; clone size: .
CDR3 protein: CASSEGGGDQPNYGYTF; CDR3 DNA: TGTGCCAGCAGTGAAGGAGGAGGCGACCAACCTAACTATGGCTACACCTTC; V gene: TRBV6-1; D gene: .; J gene: TRBJ1-2; clone size: .
CDR3 protein: CASSFAGTLNTEAFF; CDR3 DNA: TGTGCCAGCAGCTTTGCAGGGACACTGAACACTGAAGCTTTCTTT; V gene: TRBV7-2; D gene: .; J gene: TRBJ1-1; clone size: .
CDR3 protein: CASSLGTSGHNEQFF; CDR3 DNA: TGCGCCAGCAGCTTAGGGACTAGCGGCCACAATGAGCAGTTCTTC; V gene: TRBV5-1; D gene: TRBD2; J gene: TRBJ2-1; clone size: .
CDR3 protein: CASSPGLEAWEQYF; CDR3 DNA: TGTGCCAGCAGCCCGGGACTAGAAGCGTGGGAGCAGTACTTC; V gene: TRBV5-4; D gene: TRBD2; J gene: TRBJ2-7; clone size: few
CDR3 protein: CASSGAGSNTGELFF; CDR3 DNA: TGTGCCAGCAGCGGAGCGGGGTCGAACACCGGGGAGCTGTTTTTT; V gene: TRBV9; D gene: TRBD2; J gene: TRBJ2-2; clone size: .